This TCR beta chain was retrieved from a study of blood T cell repertoires in COVID-19. About the study: Donors in the United States, Italy and Spain gave samples during acute or convalescent COVID-19.

Only in-frame clones appear in the TCRdb table, and some are missing; sequencing was by immunoSEQ multiplex PCR. The sample consists of about 170,000 clones, approximately 87% of them appearing once. V lost 4 bases and J lost 0, with 9 bases in between. The CDR3 loop spans 14 amino acids. Germline V gene data show CDR1 as LGHNT and CDR2 as FRNRAP. The receptor comes from a woman in her fifties or sixties with COVID-19, enrolled during active disease. Sequencing was carried out using peripheral blood. The chain couples TRBV12-5 to TRBJ1-2, with D perhaps TRBD1 (5 bases). The CDR3: CASGSPTANYGYTF. CDR3 DNA: TGTGCTAGTGGTTCCCCGACAGCTAACTATGGCTACACCTTC.